The T cell receptor beta chain under discussion was sequenced for a study of shared clonotypes between healthy human individuals. Generated by immunoSEQ multiplex PCR, the TCRdb table keeps only in-frame clones and is missing some. The sample records around 2.1 million clones, approximately 96% being singletons. V gave up 7 bases and J gave up 1 base, with 7 bases separating them. The CDR3 is 11 amino acids. Germline V gene lookup returns CDR1 SQVTM and CDR2 ANQGSEA. The TCR sequence derives from a man between 18 and 35 years old in good health. Sequenced sample: naive CD4+ T cells sorted from blood. Subset reported: CD45RA+ positively selected. The rearrangement links TRBV29-1 to TRBJ1-1; D ambiguous. The CDR3 loop is CSAGRNTEAFF. CDR3 bases: TGCAGCGCCGGCCGGAACACTGAAGCTTTCTTT.